The text below deals with one TCR beta chain. The CDR3 consists of 15 residues. In germline, CDR1 is LNHDA, CDR2 SQIVND (reference sequence). The V segment lost 7 bases and the J segment 3 bases; nucleotides outside the gene matches: 6. The sample is drawn from a study of blood T cell repertoires in COVID-19. Looking at the study overall: Some COVID-19 samples were acute and others convalescent; all came from the United States, Italy and Spain. In each case, the material was cDNA or gDNA derived from T cells, B-cell-depleted T cells, or PBMCs.

As originally analysed: Reference gene primer amplification gave estimated nucleated cell counts. This table comes from immunoSEQ multiplex PCR, and its TCRdb copy is limited to in-frame clones, with some not included. V and J calls and clone size come straight from that table; D and trimming were deduced from the DNA. Of 70,000 to 95,000 clones detected, 85% to 90% appear once; the ten largest clones hold 1.5%. The V and J genes are TRBV19 and TRBJ1-3, with 10 bases matching TRBD1. The source of this sequence is a human donor with active COVID-19. The donor label of this sample is uncertain. The sequencing input was peripheral blood. CDR3 sequence reads: CASTPTGGFGNTIYF. CDR3 nucleotides: TGTGCCAGTACTCCGACAGGGGGCTTTGGAAACACCATATATTTT.